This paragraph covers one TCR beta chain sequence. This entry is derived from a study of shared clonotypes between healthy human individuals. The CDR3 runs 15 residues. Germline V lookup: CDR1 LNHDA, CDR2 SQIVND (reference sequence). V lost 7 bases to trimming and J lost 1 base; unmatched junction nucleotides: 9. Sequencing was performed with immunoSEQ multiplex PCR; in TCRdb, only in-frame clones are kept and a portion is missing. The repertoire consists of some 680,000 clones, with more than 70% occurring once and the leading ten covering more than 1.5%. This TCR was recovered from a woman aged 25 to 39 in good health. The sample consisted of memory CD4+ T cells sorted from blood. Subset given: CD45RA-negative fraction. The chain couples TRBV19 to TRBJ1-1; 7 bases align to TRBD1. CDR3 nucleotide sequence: TGTGCCAGTATTCCATCGACAGGGTGGAACACTGAAGCTTTCTTT. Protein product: CASIPSTGWNTEAFF.